The 6 T cell receptor beta chains below all came from one sample that was sequenced in a study of blood T cell repertoires in COVID-19. Assay used: immunoSEQ multiplex PCR; TCRdb lists only in-frame clones, some missing. The sample has approximately 300,000 clones, 88% seen once. The sequenced material came from peripheral blood. The receptors were sampled from a woman in her fifties or sixties with active or convalescent COVID-19.

The chain combines TRBV19 with TRBJ1-1; no reliable D call. Trimming left V 7 bases short and J 3 bases short, with 12 bases between. CDR3 length: 13 amino acids. Germline lookup yields CDR1 LNHDA and CDR2 SQIVND (reference sequence). CDR3: CASNPGGYTEAFF. The CDR3, as DNA: TGTGCCAGTAATCCGGGTGGGTACACTGAAGCTTTCTTT.

The chain employs TRBV12-3 or TRBV12-4 and TRBJ1-4, with D maybe TRBD1 (5 bases). This CDR3 spans 13 amino acids. The V and J ends lost 4 bases and 4 bases respectively, with 7 bases between them. The DNA for the CDR3 is TGTGCCAGCAGTTCAGGGTATAATGAAAAACTGTTTTTT. Translating it yields CASSSGYNEKLFF.

The chain is built from TRBV28 and TRBJ1-5; 8 positions agree with TRBD1. The CDR3 has 13 residues. From germline, CDR1 is MDHEN and CDR2 SYDVKM. The J segment lost 5 bases and the V segment lost 3 bases, leaving 0 bases of the junction unmatched. CDR3 region: CASSLTGDQPQHF. The CDR3 nucleotides read TGTGCCAGCAGTTTGACAGGGGATCAGCCCCAGCATTTT.

The chain recombines TRBV5-3 with TRBJ1-6, with no clear D. TRBV5-3 is known as an ORF, though its function is uncertain. The CDR3 loop spans 16 amino acids. V shed 3 bases and J shed 4 bases, with 14 bases lying between them. CDR3 sequence: CARSSPGVVYNSPLHF. CDR3 in DNA: TGTGCCAGAAGCTCACCGGGAGTCGTGTATAATTCACCCCTCCACTTT.

The V gene is TRBV7-2, the J gene TRBJ1-1, with unresolved D. Trimming removed 7 bases at V and 1 base at J, with 13 bases between. This CDR3 contains 14 residues. The germline V gene encodes CDR1 SGHTA and CDR2 FQGNSA. CDR3 protein: CASTSATANTEAFF. The CDR3 DNA reads TGTGCCAGCACTTCAGCAACAGCGAACACTGAAGCTTTCTTT.

The chain uses TRBV18 and TRBJ2-7; D may be TRBD2 (6 bases). The germline V gene has CDR1 KGHSH and CDR2 LQKENI. V lost 1 base to trimming and J lost 0 bases, with 7 bases between them. This CDR3 has 14 residues. CDR3 in amino acids: CASSPRTISYEQYF. CDR3 bases: TGTGCCAGCTCACCACGGACTATCTCCTACGAGCAGTACTTC.